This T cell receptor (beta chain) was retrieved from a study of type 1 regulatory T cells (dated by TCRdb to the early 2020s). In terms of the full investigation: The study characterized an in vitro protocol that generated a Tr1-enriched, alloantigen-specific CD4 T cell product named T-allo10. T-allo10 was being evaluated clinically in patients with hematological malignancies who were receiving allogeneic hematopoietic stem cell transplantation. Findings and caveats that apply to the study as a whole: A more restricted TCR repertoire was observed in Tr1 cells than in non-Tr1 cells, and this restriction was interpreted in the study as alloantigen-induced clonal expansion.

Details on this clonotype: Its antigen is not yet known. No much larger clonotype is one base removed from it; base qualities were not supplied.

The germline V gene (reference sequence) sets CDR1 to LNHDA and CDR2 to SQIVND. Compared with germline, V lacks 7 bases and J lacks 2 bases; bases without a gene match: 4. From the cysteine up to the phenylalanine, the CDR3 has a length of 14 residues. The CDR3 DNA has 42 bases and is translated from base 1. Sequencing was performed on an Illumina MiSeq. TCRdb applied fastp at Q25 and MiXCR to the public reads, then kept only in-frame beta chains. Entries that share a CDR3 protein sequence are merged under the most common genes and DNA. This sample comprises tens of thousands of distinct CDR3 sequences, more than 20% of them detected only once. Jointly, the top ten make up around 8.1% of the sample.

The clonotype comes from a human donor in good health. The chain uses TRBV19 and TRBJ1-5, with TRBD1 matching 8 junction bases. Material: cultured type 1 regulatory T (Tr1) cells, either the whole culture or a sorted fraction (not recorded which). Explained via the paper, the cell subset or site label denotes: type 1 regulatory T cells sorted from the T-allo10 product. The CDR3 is CASTPTGGNQPQHF. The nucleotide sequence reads TGTGCCAGTACCCCGACAGGGGGCAATCAGCCCCAGCATTTT.